The rows below give T cell receptor beta chains drawn from one sample of a study of STAT3 mutations in large granular lymphocyte leukemia. This table comes from immunoSEQ multiplex PCR, and its TCRdb copy is limited to in-frame clones, with some not included. The data show approximately 29,000 clones, with approximately 86% seen just once and roughly an eighth held by the top ten. Sequencing was done on a sample of peripheral blood mononuclear cells. Receptors were obtained from a man aged 60 to 75 with T-cell large granular lymphocyte leukemia. Some clones in this sample may be carry-over from other donors' samples. The CDR3 runs from the conserved cysteine through the conserved F or W. A D gene is named only where the DNA matches it firmly. Where a row states a size, it is once, few, many or the class of an expanded clone; other rows omit it.

size	V	D	J	DNA	CDR3
-	TRBV27	TRBD2	TRBJ2-3	TGTGCCAGCAGTTTCTACGGACTAGCTGGGAAGATGTACGCAGATACGCAGTATTTT	CASSFYGLAGKMYADTQYF
-	TRBV11-2	TRBD1	TRBJ2-7	TGTGCCAGCAGCCCAACCGGACAGGGAAACTACGAGCAGTACTTC	CASSPTGQGNYEQYF
-	TRBV29-1	-	TRBJ1-2	TGCAGCGTTGAAGATCAAAACCGGGGCTATGGCTACACCTTC	CSVEDQNRGYGYTF
-	TRBV5-1	-	TRBJ2-3	TGCGCCAGCAGCTTACCGTCACCTAGCACAGATACGCAGTATTTT	CASSLPSPSTDTQYF
-	TRBV6-5	TRBD1	TRBJ1-1	TGTGCCAGCAGGCGCGAAGCAGGGGGGGGCACTGAAGCTTTCTTT	CASRREAGGGTEAFF
-	TRBV9	-	TRBJ1-1	TGTGCCAGCAGCGTAGGAGGAAACTGGGACACTGAAGCTTTCTTT	CASSVGGNWDTEAFF
-	TRBV9	-	TRBJ2-7	TGTGCCAGCAGCGTAGGGGGGGCTCGGTACGAGCAGTACTTC	CASSVGGARYEQYF
-	TRBV13	-	TRBJ2-7	TGTGCCAGCAGCCACCCGGGGTCCGAGCAGTACTTC	CASSHPGSEQYF
-	TRBV28	-	TRBJ2-3	TGTGCCAGCAGCGTAGGCCCGACCTTTTCCTTTACAGATACGCAGTATTTT	CASSVGPTFSFTDTQYF
-	TRBV5-1	-	TRBJ2-7	TGCGCCAGCAGCGCAATGACTCGCCTAGCACTAGGAAACGAGCAGTACTTC	CASSAMTRLALGNEQYF
-	TRBV5-1	TRBD2	TRBJ2-7	TGCGCCAGCAGCTGGTCGGGGGGGACCCTGCGGGAGCAGTACTTC	CASSWSGGTLREQYF
-	TRBV5-1	-	TRBJ2-3	TGCGCCAGCAGCCAAAGACAGCGCACAGATACGCAGTATTTT	CASSQRQRTDTQYF
-	TRBV18	-	TRBJ1-1	TGTGCCAGCTCACCCATTCTGGACACTGAAGCTTTCTTT	CASSPILDTEAFF
-	TRBV6-6	-	TRBJ2-3	TGTGCCAGCACCCGGGACTTCAGCACAGATACGCAGTATTTT	CASTRDFSTDTQYF
once	TRBV5-1	TRBD1	TRBJ2-5	TGCGCCAGCAGCCTGAACCCGGGACAGCACCAAGAGACCCAGTACTTC	CASSLNPGQHQETQYF
-	TRBV27	-	TRBJ1-3	TGTGCCAGCACCAACACAGGGTCGGACACCATATATTTT	CASTNTGSDTIYF
-	TRBV30	-	TRBJ1-2	TGTGCCTGGAGTGCCCGGACCGGGCTTGGCTACACCTTC	CAWSARTGLGYTF
-	TRBV5-1	-	TRBJ2-5	TGCGCCAGCAGCTTCAGTGGCCCGGGGAGCCAAGAGACCCAGTACTTC	CASSFSGPGSQETQYF
-	TRBV5-4	TRBD2	TRBJ2-7	TGTGCCAGCAGCTTGGGGGGACTAGCGGGAGCCTACGAGCAGTACTTC	CASSLGGLAGAYEQYF
-	TRBV5-1	-	TRBJ2-7	TGCGCCAGCAGCTCGGACCCGACTGGTGAGCAGTACTTC	CASSSDPTGEQYF
-	TRBV5-6	-	TRBJ1-2	TGTGCCAGCTCTCGGGAGACTTATGGCTACACCTTC	CASSRETYGYTF
-	TRBV6-1	-	TRBJ2-7	TGTGCCCCGGGGACCAGGCTCAACGAGCAGTACTTC	CAPGTRLNEQYF
-	TRBV5-4	TRBD2	TRBJ2-1	TGTGCCAGCAGCGCCCGGACTAGCGACACCAATGAGCAGTTCTTC	CASSARTSDTNEQFF
-	TRBV28	-	TRBJ2-1	TGTGCCAGCAGCCTCGACTTTTACTCCTACAATGAGCAGTTCTTC	CASSLDFYSYNEQFF
once	TRBV5-4	-	TRBJ2-1	TGTGCCAGCAGCTTGGACGCGGGGATTTTAGTCAATGAGCAGTTCTTC	CASSLDAGILVNEQFF
-	TRBV7-2	TRBD1	TRBJ2-5	TGTGCCAGCAGCCCCGGACAGGGCTTTCGAGAGACCCAGTACTTC	CASSPGQGFRETQYF
-	TRBV7-6	TRBD2	TRBJ2-5	TGTGGGCCACTAGCGGGAGAGACCCAAGAGACCCAGTACTTC	CGPLAGETQETQYF
-	TRBV5-6	-	TRBJ2-1	TGTGCCAGCAGCTTGAGGCGGGGCAATGAGCAGTTCTTC	CASSLRRGNEQFF
-	TRBV5-1	-	TRBJ2-2	TGCGCCAGCAGCCCACAGGGGAACACCGGGGAGCTGTTTTTT	CASSPQGNTGELFF
-	TRBV5-1	TRBD1	TRBJ2-5	TGCGCCAGCACCTTGACAGGGATGAAGGAGACCCAGTACTTC	CASTLTGMKETQYF
once	TRBV15	-	TRBJ2-3	TGTGCCACCAGCAGAGATCGAATCGGCTCGGGAGAAGGCACGCAGTATTTT	CATSRDRIGSGEGTQYF
-	TRBV7-2	TRBD1	TRBJ2-3	TGTGCCAGCAGCCGACAGGGGGGCACAGATACGCAGTATTTT	CASSRQGGTDTQYF
once	TRBV5-4	TRBD2	TRBJ2-3	TGTGCCAGCAGCCCGTCTGGAGCGGGAGCTAAAGATACGCAGTATTTT	CASSPSGAGAKDTQYF
-	TRBV5-1	-	TRBJ2-4	TGCGCCAGCAGCTTGGATTTGGGGAACATTCAGTACTTC	CASSLDLGNIQYF
-	TRBV7-3	-	TRBJ1-6	TGTGCCAGCAGCACCGGGAATTCACCCCTCCACTTT	CASSTGNSPLHF
-	TRBV9	-	TRBJ2-2	TGTGCCAGCAGCAACTCAGCGGTCGCGAACACCGGGGAGCTGTTTTTT	CASSNSAVANTGELFF
once	TRBV7-3	TRBD2	TRBJ2-1	TGTGCCAGCAGCCTACATCCCTCGGGACTAGTTATGGATGAGCAGTTCTTC	CASSLHPSGLVMDEQFF
once	TRBV19	TRBD1	TRBJ2-5	TGTGCCACCGGACAGGCCAGGGAGGAGACCCAGTACTTC	CATGQAREETQYF
once	TRBV15	TRBD1	TRBJ2-7	TGTGCCACCAGCAGAGGTGGGACAGGGAGGAGCGACGAGCAGTACTTC	CATSRGGTGRSDEQYF
-	TRBV5-1	-	TRBJ2-7	TGCGCCAGCAGCTTGGGGTTCCAAACCCAGAACGAGCAGTACTTC	CASSLGFQTQNEQYF
-	TRBV25-1	TRBD2	TRBJ2-7	TGTGCCAGCAGTGAACACGGACTAGCCTACGAGCAGTACTTC	CASSEHGLAYEQYF
-	TRBV7-2	TRBD1	TRBJ2-3	TGTGCCAGCAGCTTAACAGGGGTTTTGAATACGCAGTATTTT	CASSLTGVLNTQYF
-	TRBV5-1	TRBD1	TRBJ1-2	TGCGCCAGCAGATTTAACTCCCCGGGACAGGGGGCAAAGGGTGGCTACACCTTC	CASRFNSPGQGAKGGYTF
-	TRBV28	-	TRBJ1-2	TGTGCCAGCCGTACAGGGAGCGGCTACACCTTC	CASRTGSGYTF
-	TRBV5-6	-	TRBJ2-3	TGTGCCAGCAGCTTGCAAATGGTGACGGGCACAGATACGCAGTATTTT	CASSLQMVTGTDTQYF
-	TRBV7-3	-	TRBJ2-7	TGTGCCAGCAGCCAAGCAGGGGGGCCTTACGAGCAGTACTTC	CASSQAGGPYEQYF